The 15 T cell receptor beta chains below all came from one sample that was sequenced in a study of T cells in Graves' hyperthyroidism and ophthalmopathy. Authors of the study amplified TCR beta CDR3 regions from RNA transcripts. Initially, a first-round RT-PCR of the TCR CDR3 employed the HTBI primer set. TCRdb passed the multiplex PCR reads through MiXCR, listing each CDR3 protein once. There are a few hundred thousand distinct CDR3 sequences in the sample; about an eighth occur only once, and 5.3% lies in the top ten. The source material was blood. The receptors originated from a woman aged 18 to 35 with Graves' hyperthyroidism.

The rearrangement uses TRBV15 and TRBJ2-3; a possible D gene is TRBD2 (5 bases). This CDR3 spans 15 amino acids. Trimming removed 5 bases at V and 0 bases at J, with 12 bases between. Per germline, CDR1 LNHNV and CDR2 YYDKDF (reference sequence). As DNA, the CDR3 is TGTGCCACCAGCTGGAGTTCGGGGAGCACAGATACGCAGTATTTT. Its translation: CATSWSSGSTDTQYF.

This clonotype was seen a few times. This chain uses TRBV11-1 with TRBJ1-2; TRBD1 matches at 9 bases. This CDR3 comprises 14 residues. Per the germline V gene, CDR1 is SGHAT and CDR2 is FQDESV (reference sequence). The ends lost 6 bases at V and 7 bases at J; junction bases unmatched: 9. CDR3 DNA: TGTGCCAGCAGTCAGGGACAGGGCCTCGGTGGCTACACCTTC. Amino acids: CASSQGQGLGGYTF.

V and J are TRBV29-1 and TRBJ2-7, with a weak D call TRBD2 (6 bases). Per the germline V gene, CDR1 is SQVTM and CDR2 is ANQGSEA. This CDR3 is 12 amino acids long. Trimming stripped 4 bases from V and 0 bases from J, with 7 bases between. Written as DNA, the CDR3 is TGCAGCGTTGGGCGGGGCTCCTACGAGCAGTACTTC. Translating it yields CSVGRGSYEQYF.

The V and J genes are TRBV5-1 and TRBJ2-7; TRBD1 is a possible D gene (6 bases). The V gene's germline CDR1 is SGHRS and CDR2 YFSETQ. The CDR3 is 13 amino acids. The V end lost 0 bases, the J end lost 7 bases, and 11 bases lay between the germline ends. DNA for the CDR3: TGCGCCAGCAGCTTGGAGCAGGGGTGGGAGCAGTACTTC. It specifies CASSLEQGWEQYF.

This clonotype has a count of ten or more. This CDR3 is CASSYLGLGRYNEQFF. The CDR3 DNA follows: TGTGCCAGCAGTTACCTCGGACTAGGGCGGTACAATGAGCAGTTCTTC. This rearrangement joins TRBV6-5 to TRBJ2-1; 7 bases align to TRBD2. The CDR3 totals 16 residues. J was trimmed by 4 bases and V by 2 bases; bases with no gene match: 8. Germline loops: CDR1 MNHEY, CDR2 SVGAGI.

As for this clonotype: A much larger clone lies one base from this, so it may be a read error. The chain recombines TRBV10-3 with TRBJ2-2, with D perhaps matching TRBD2 (5 bases). CDR1 and CDR2 from the germline V gene are ENHRY and SYGVKD. The CDR3 runs to 17 residues. This CDR3 reads CAISDPVGIPNTGELVF. CDR3 sequence (DNA): TGTGCCATCAGTGACCCGGTTGGGATACCGAACACCGGGGAGCTGGTTTTT.

This clonotype was detected many times. The J gene is TRBJ2-5, the V gene TRBV12-3 or TRBV12-4; D tentatively fits TRBD1 or TRBD2 (6 bases each). Between the trimmed V and J ends, which lost 4 bases and 2 bases, there was a span of 14 bases. The CDR3 has 15 amino acids. CDR3 nucleotides: TGTGCCAGCAGTTCGGGGGAAGGGGGGCAAGAGACCCAGTACTTC. It is translated as CASSSGEGGQETQYF.

This clonotype has at least ten counts. V gene TRBV18 combines with J gene TRBJ2-7; a weak D match, TRBD1 (5 bases). The germline V and J ends were trimmed by 3 bases and 3 bases, with 9 bases remaining between them. Germline V lookup: CDR1 KGHSH, CDR2 LQKENI. The CDR3 is 13 residues long. The chain's CDR3 is CASSPTDIYEQYF. The DNA for the CDR3 is TGTGCCAGCTCACCGACAGACATCTACGAGCAGTACTTC.

This clonotype has a count of ten or more. This sequence joins TRBV5-1 and TRBJ2-1; 13 bases fit TRBD2. Germline trimming cut 0 bases from V and 4 bases from J; bases unmatched to any gene: 4. The CDR3 runs 17 residues. CDR1 and CDR2 from the germline V gene are SGHRS and YFSETQ. The CDR3 reads CASSLAGTSGVYNEQFF. The CDR3 region has the DNA TGCGCCAGCAGCTTGGCCGGGACTAGCGGGGTGTACAATGAGCAGTTCTTC.

Ten or more counts support this clonotype. V usage is TRBV15 and J usage is TRBJ1-1, with D uncertain. The CDR3 is made up of 13 amino acids. Germline-derived CDR1 and CDR2 are LNHNV and YYDKDF (reference sequence). V gave up 1 base and J gave up 1 base, with 4 bases separating them. This CDR3 reads CATSRVGNTEAFF. The CDR3 nucleotides are TGTGCCACCAGCAGAGTGGGGAACACTGAAGCTTTCTTT.

The rearrangement joins TRBV6-2 or TRBV6-3 to TRBJ2-7; perhaps TRBD2 as D (6 bases). Germline V gene lookup returns CDR1 MNHEY and CDR2 SVGEGT. Trimming left V 6 bases short and J 3 bases short, with 18 bases between. The CDR3 is made up of 15 amino acids. The CDR3 coding sequence is TGTGCCAGCAGCCCGCTCGCGGAGGGCTTCTACGAGCAGTACTTC. Translating it yields CASSPLAEGFYEQYF.

The V gene is TRBV6-1, the J gene TRBJ1-3; the match to TRBD1 covers 7 bases. The CDR3 is 15 residues long. Germline V gene data show CDR1 as MNHNS and CDR2 as SASEGT. The junction had 5 bases not matched to a gene; V was cut back by 6 bases and J by 0 bases. The CDR3 DNA follows: TGTGCCAGCAGCCTGACAGGGATCTCTGGAAACACCATATATTTT. Its protein product is CASSLTGISGNTIYF.

The chain links TRBV20-1 to TRBJ2-7; 7 positions match TRBD2. The CDR3 consists of 15 residues. Germline-derived CDR1 and CDR2 are DFQATT and SNEGSKA (reference sequence). Trimming at V came to 6 bases and at J to 2 bases, leaving 13 bases not matched to a gene. For the CDR3, the DNA is TGCAGTGCCCCCCCGGTGGCTAGCGGCACCTACGAGCAGTACTTC. Its protein is CSAPPVASGTYEQYF.

This clonotype was seen ten or more times. V gene TRBV28 combines with J gene TRBJ2-7, with a tentative D call TRBD1 (6 bases). The CDR3 is made up of 16 amino acids. V was cut by 3 bases and J by 0 bases, with 15 bases left in between. Germline V CDR1 and CDR2: MDHEN, SYDVKM. The DNA for the CDR3 is TGTGCCAGCAGTTTGCAGGGGCAGGGTGGCTCCTACGAGCAGTACTTC. Its translation is CASSLQGQGGSYEQYF.

This clonotype was seen only once. The chain uses TRBV28 and TRBJ1-2; D possibly corresponds to TRBD1 (6 bases). The V end lost 2 bases, the J end lost 8 bases, and 18 bases lay between the germline ends. Germline lookup yields CDR1 MDHEN and CDR2 SYDVKM. The CDR3 length is 15 residues. The CDR3 nucleotides are TGTGCCAGCAGTTTACGGGGGGGCCAGTTGAGAGGCTACACCTTC. Translation: CASSLRGGQLRGYTF.